The present T cell receptor beta chain was sequenced within a study of molecular identifiers for immune sequencing clone quantification. The CDR3 has 16 amino acids. Germline trimming cut 2 bases from V and 2 bases from J; bases unmatched to any gene: 6. Per the germline V gene, CDR1 is MNHEY and CDR2 is SMNVEV (reference sequence). TCRdb reprocessed the PCR reads via MiXCR and lists one record per CDR3 protein. Counted here are approximately 680,000 distinct CDR3 sequences, 25% occurring once; the ten biggest clones make up 0.78%. In its sample, this clonotype was seen a few times. The specimen sequenced was naive CD8+ T cells from blood, with Jurkat cell RNA spiked in. Indicated subset: FACS-sorted CD8+CD4-CCR7+CD45RA+ naive T cells. This clonotype was sampled from a human donor in good health. Some libraries in this study had Jurkat cell RNA spiked in. This rearrangement joins TRBV27 to TRBJ2-3; 8 bases agree with TRBD2. CDR3 amino acids: CASSLLRLASTDTQYF. As DNA, the CDR3 is TGTGCCAGCAGTTTACTCCGACTAGCGTCCACAGATACGCAGTATTTT.